This entry describes one TCR beta chain. The data stem from a study of T cells in Graves' hyperthyroidism and ophthalmopathy. Amplification yielded TCR beta CDR3 regions, with RNA transcripts as the source. With the HTBI primer set, the TCR CDR3 went through a first round of RT-PCR. MiXCR, run by TCRdb on the multiplex PCR reads, gives a single entry per CDR3 protein. This table holds approximately 430,000 distinct CDR3 sequences, around 16% found once. Germline-derived CDR1 and CDR2 are SGHTA and FQGNSA. The CDR3 runs to 14 residues. V was pared by 4 bases and J by 4 bases, with 10 bases between. Sequencing input: blood. The chain carries TRBV7-2 and TRBJ2-2, with D unclear. The source of this sequence is a woman younger than 35 with Graves' hyperthyroidism. CDR3 DNA: TGTGCCAGCAGCTACCCCCGAGCCACCGGGGAGCTGTTTTTT. It is translated as CASSYPRATGELFF. Complete variable domain (other parts from reference TRBV7-2 and TRBJ2-2): GAGVSQSPSNKVTEKGKDVELRCDPISGHTALYWYRQSLGQGLEFLIYFQGNSAPDKSGLPSDRFSAERTGGSVSTLTIQRTQQEDSAVYLCASSYPRATGELFFGEGSRLTVL.